This TCR beta chain emerged from a study of CXCR3-negative and CXCR3-positive naive CD8 T cells. Study-wide results and caveats: Diversity ran similarly high across both naive subsets but far lower in memory CD8+ cells. TRBV-TRBJ usage was alike in naive CXCR3-negative and CXCR3-positive cells but differed in memory cells. In cryopreserved cells, CXCR3 expression partially decreased, and fresh PBMCs were used in most assays.

As for this clonotype: Its antigen remains unidentified.

Germline lookup yields CDR1 SQVTM and CDR2 ANQGSEA. The CDR3 runs to 13 residues. Each TRB cDNA library was prepared by 5' RACE (with UMI labels). Using the 5' RACE reads, TCRdb records one entry per CDR3 protein without DNA. The sample has 50,000 to 65,000 distinct CDR3 sequences. V is TRBV29-1 and J is TRBJ1-5; TCRdb picks TRBD1, but there is no DNA to check that call. The sequenced material came from memory CD8+ T cells from blood. The origin of this receptor is a human donor in good health. Some clones in this sample may be carry-over from other donors' samples. The CDR3 loop reads CSVPGAGNQPQHF.